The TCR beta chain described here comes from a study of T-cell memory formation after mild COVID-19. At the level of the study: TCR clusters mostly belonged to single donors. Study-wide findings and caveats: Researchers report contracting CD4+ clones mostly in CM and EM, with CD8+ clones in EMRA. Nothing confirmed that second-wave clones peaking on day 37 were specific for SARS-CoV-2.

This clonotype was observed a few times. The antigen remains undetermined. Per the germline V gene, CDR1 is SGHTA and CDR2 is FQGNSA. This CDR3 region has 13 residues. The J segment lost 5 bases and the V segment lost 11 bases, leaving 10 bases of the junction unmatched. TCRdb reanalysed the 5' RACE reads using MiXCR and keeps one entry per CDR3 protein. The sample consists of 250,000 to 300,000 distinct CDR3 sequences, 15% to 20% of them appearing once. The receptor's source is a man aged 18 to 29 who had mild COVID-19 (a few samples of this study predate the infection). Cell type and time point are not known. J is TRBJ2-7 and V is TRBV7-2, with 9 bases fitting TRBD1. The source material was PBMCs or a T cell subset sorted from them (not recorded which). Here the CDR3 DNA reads TGTGCCTCTTCCGACAGGGGGTCCCACGAGCAGTACTTC. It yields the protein CASSDRGSHEQYF.